This TCR beta chain was obtained from a study of CD8+ T cells in alopecia areata. Study background: Affected scalp percentage set treated patients' severity scores. General study points: Scalp clonality dropped significantly under tofacitinib, as did expanded CD8+ top-100 clones.

RNA, once extracted, was reverse transcribed into cDNA for use as the sequencing template. The protocol was immunoSEQ multiplex PCR, while the TCRdb copy is restricted to in-frame clones and leaves out a portion. The table includes about 210,000 clones, around two fifths detected once. Germline lookup yields CDR1 MGHDK and CDR2 SYGVNS. V lost 1 base and J lost 0; bases outside the gene matches: 1. This CDR3 is built from 15 residues. This sample's treatment: oral pan-JAK inhibitor, 5-10 mg twice daily. Note on this clone: Antigen specificity is unknown.

The V and J genes are TRBV25-1 and TRBJ2-3; 7 bases agree with TRBD2. This sequence was found in a human donor with alopecia areata. The specimen comprised CD4+ T cells sorted from blood, sampled at approximately week 36, from a patient treated with tofacitinib. The CDR3 DNA reads TGTGCCAGCAGTGAATTTAGCGGGAGCACAGATACGCAGTATTTT. This codes for CASSEFSGSTDTQYF.